This T cell receptor (beta chain) was sequenced for a study of T cells in narcolepsy. Study in general: Donors had narcolepsy type 1 or type 2, or were healthy controls. Study-level points and caveats: Same-patient CSF and blood CD4+ T cell clonotypes included HCRT-specific and TRIB2-specific autoreactive ones. Healthy controls reportedly lacked the autoreactive clonotypes serially found in patients' blood.

Germline V gene data show CDR1 as MNHEY and CDR2 as SVGAGI. V dropped 2 bases and J dropped 6; count of bases not matched to a gene: 6. The CDR3 has 14 amino acids. Regarding this clone: Its antigen is undetermined.

Only in-frame clones appear in the TCRdb table, and some are missing; sequencing was by immunoSEQ multiplex PCR. The profile shows about 22,000 clones, approximately 82% of them singletons. This sequence originates from a human donor in good health. This chain links TRBV6-5 with TRBJ2-7; 8 positions agree with TRBD2. What was sequenced was memory (CD45RA-) CD4+ T cells from blood. The CDR3 nucleotides are TGTGCCAGCAGTTACGTCGCGGGGGGCCCCGAGCAGTACTTC. Amino acid sequence: CASSYVAGGPEQYF.